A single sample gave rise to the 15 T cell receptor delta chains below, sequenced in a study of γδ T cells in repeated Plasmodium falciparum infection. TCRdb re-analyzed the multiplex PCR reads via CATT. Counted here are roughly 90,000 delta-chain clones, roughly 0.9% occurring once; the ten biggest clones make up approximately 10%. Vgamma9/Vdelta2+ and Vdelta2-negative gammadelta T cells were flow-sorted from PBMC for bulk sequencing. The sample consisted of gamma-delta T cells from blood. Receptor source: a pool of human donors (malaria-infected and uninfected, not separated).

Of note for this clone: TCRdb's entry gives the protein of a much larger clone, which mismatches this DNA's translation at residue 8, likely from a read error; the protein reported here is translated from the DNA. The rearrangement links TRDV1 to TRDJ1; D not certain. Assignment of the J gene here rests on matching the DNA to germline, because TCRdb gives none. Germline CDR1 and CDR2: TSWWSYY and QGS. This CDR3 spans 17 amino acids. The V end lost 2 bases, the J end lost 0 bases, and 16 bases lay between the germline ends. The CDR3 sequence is CALGEGFPQTYTDKLIF. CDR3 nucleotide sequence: TGTGCTCTTGGGGAAGGTTTCCCCCAGACCTACACCGATAAACTCATCTTT.

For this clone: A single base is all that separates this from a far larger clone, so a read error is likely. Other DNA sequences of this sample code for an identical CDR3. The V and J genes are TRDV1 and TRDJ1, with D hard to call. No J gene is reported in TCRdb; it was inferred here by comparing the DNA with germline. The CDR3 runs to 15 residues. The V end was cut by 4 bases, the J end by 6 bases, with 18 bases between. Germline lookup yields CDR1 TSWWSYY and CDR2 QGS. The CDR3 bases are TGTGCTCTTGGGGGACGAAGGACGGAGGGACATAAACTCATCTTT. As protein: CALGGRRTEGHKLIF.

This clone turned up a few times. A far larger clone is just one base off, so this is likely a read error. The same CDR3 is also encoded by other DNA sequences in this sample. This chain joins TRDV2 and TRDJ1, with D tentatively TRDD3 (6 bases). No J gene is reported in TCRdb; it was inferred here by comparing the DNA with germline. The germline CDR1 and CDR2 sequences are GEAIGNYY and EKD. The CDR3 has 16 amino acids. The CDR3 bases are TGTGCCTGTGAAGGTGGGGGTCCCCCTTCGGCCGACAAACTCATCTTT. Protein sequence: CACEGGGPPSADKLIF.

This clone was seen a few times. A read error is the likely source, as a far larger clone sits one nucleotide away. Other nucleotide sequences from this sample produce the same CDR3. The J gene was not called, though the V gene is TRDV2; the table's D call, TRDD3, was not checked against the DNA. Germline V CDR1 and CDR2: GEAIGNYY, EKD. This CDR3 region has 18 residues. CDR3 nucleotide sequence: TGTGCCTGTGACGCCCCCAGGGCGGGGGACCCGTACACCGATAAACTCATCTTC. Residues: CACDAPRAGDPYTDKLIF.

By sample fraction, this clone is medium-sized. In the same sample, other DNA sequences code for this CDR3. Here the CDR3 reads CACDTITGGLIKLPNYTDKLIF. CDR3 sequence (DNA): TGTGCCTGTGACACCATTACTGGGGGATTGATAAAGCTACCGAATTACACCGATAAACTCATCTTT. The chain combines TRDV2 with TRDJ1, with 10 bases that match TRDD3. With V trimmed by 0 bases and J by 0 bases, 21 bases remained unmatched. The germline gives CDR1 GEAIGNYY, CDR2 EKD. CDR3 size: 22 residues.

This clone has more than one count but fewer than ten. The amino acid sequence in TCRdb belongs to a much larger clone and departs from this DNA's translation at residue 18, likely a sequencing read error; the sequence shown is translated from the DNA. The CDR3 loop reads CACDTVALGDTHHTDKLTF. CDR3 DNA sequence: TGTGCCTGTGACACCGTGGCCCTGGGGGATACGCATCACACCGATAAACTCACCTTT. With the J gene uncalled, the V gene is TRDV2; TRDD3 is the table's D call and was not checked against the DNA. This CDR3 has 19 residues. The germline CDR1 and CDR2 sequences are GEAIGNYY and EKD.

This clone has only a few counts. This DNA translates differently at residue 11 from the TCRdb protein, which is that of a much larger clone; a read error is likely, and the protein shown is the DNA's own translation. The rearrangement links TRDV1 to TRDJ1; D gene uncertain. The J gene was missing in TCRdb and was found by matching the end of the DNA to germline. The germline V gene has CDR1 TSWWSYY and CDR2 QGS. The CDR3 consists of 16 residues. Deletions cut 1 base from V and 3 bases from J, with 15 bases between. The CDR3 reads CALGEPRWTNPDKLIF. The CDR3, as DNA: TGTGCTCTTGGGGAACCGAGATGGACAAACCCCGATAAACTCATCTTT.

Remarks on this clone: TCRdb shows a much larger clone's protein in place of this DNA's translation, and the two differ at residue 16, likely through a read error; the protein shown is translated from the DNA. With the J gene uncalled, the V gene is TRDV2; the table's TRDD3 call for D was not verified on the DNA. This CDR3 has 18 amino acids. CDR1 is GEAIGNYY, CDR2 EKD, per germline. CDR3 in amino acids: CACDTVSRLGGGTDKFIF. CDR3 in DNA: TGTGCCTGTGACACCGTTTCCCGACTGGGGGGGGGCACCGATAAATTCATCTTT.

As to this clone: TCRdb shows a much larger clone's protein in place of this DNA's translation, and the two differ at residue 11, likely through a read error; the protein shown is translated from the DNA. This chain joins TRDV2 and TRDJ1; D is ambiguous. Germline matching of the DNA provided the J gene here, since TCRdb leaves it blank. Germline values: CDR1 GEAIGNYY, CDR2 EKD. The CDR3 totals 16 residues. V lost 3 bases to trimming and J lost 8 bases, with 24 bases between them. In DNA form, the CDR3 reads TGTGCCTGTGACCACATTTTATCCCCGGGGCCGGGGAAACTCATCTTT. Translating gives CACDHILSPGPGKLIF.

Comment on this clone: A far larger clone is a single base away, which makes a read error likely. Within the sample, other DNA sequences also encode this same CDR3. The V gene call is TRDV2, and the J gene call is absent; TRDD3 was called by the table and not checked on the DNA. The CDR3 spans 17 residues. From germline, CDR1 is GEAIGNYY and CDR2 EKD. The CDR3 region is CACDTLTGDGYTDKLIF. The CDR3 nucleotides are TGTGCCTGTGACACTCTAACTGGGGATGGGTACACCGATAAACTCATCTTC.

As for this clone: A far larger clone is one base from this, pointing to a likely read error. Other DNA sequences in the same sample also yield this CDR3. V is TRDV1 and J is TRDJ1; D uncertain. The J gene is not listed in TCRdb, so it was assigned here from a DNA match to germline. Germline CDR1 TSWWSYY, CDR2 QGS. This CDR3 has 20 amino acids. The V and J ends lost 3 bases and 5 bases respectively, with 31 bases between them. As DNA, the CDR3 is TGTGCTCTTGGGGAGCCCCACTCCTCAGTATCATTCCCTGATGTGGATAAACTCATCTTT. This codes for CALGEPHSSVSFPDVDKLIF.

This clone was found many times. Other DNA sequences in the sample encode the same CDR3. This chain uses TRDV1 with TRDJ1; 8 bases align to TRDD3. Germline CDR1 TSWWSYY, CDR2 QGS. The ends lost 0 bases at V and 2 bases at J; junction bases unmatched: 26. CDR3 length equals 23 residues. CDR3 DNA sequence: TGTGCTCTTGGGGAACTATCTTTAGGCCTTCCCCATTACTGGGGGTCTAGAACCGATAAACTCATCTTT. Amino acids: CALGELSLGLPHYWGSRTDKLIF.

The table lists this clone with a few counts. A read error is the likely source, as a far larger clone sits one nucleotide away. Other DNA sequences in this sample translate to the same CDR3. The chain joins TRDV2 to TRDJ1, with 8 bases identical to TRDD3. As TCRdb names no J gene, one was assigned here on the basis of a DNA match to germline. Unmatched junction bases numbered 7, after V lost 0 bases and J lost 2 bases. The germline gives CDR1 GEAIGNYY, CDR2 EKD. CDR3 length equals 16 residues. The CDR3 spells CACDTVGVGDTDKLIF. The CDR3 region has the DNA TGTGCCTGTGACACCGTAGGGGTGGGGGATACCGATAAACTCATCTTT.

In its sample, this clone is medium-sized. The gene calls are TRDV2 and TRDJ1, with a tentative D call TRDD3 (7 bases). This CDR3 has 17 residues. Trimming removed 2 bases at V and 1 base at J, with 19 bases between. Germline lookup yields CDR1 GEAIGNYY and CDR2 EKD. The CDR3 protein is CACDIWGPSQGTDKLIF. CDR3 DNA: TGTGCCTGTGACATCTGGGGGCCTTCCCAGGGCACCGATAAACTCATCTTT.

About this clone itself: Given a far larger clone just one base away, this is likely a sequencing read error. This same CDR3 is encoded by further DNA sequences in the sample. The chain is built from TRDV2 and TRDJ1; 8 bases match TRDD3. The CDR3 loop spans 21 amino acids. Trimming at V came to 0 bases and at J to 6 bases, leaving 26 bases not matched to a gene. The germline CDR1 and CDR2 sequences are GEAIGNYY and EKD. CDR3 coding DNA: TGTGCCTGTGACACCGTGTACGTGGGGGATCGCCGAGGGTTAGCGACTCATAAACTCATCTTT. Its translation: CACDTVYVGDRRGLATHKLIF.